This T cell receptor (beta chain) was sequenced during a study of cytomegalovirus exposure and HLA in healthy donors. Study-level points and caveats: In a later analysis, donors in an Asian-associated ancestry cluster reportedly had fewer N-insertions in productive TCRs than the cohort mean. Three CMV-associated chains were confirmed in vitro to be specific for CMV antigens.

The PCR was carried out with 60 Vbeta primers and 13 Jbeta primers. Generated by immunoSEQ multiplex PCR, the TCRdb table keeps only in-frame clones and is missing some. This repertoire includes about 130,000 clones. Each donor's status was that of a healthy bone marrow donor. Concerning this clone: What it recognizes is unknown.

The sample comprised PBMCs. This sequence originates from a woman in her sixties in good health and CMV-seronegative.

The CDR3 here is CASSQTDRVKPEAFF. CDR3 coding DNA: TGCGCCAGCAGCCAAACGGACAGGGTTAAGCCTGAAGCTTTCTTT. The chain uses TRBV4-1 and TRBJ1-1; the match to TRBD1 covers 8 bases. The J segment lost 6 bases and the V segment lost 2 bases, leaving 8 bases of the junction unmatched. Germline V gene data show CDR1 as MGHRA and CDR2 as YSYEKL. The CDR3 spans 15 residues.